Below are 13 T cell receptor beta chains sequenced from a single sample in a study of blood T cell repertoires in COVID-19. The table came from immunoSEQ multiplex PCR; TCRdb's copy has only in-frame clones and leaves some out. Of about 140,000 clones listed, 80% to 85% are singletons. The material sequenced was peripheral blood. Receptors were obtained from a man under 40 with COVID-19, enrolled during active disease.

This clone was seen more than once but under ten times. The J gene is TRBJ2-7, the V gene TRBV19; no clear D gene. The CDR3 is made up of 13 amino acids. Germline V lookup: CDR1 LNHDA, CDR2 SQIVND (reference sequence). Trimming took 8 bases from V and 1 from J, leaving 12 bases between them. The CDR3, as DNA: TGTGCCAGTGGAAGACTCCTTTCCTACGAGCAGTACTTC. Its protein product is CASGRLLSYEQYF.

The V call is TRBV30, the J call TRBJ2-7, with a weak D call TRBD1 (6 bases). Germline loops: CDR1 GTSNPN, CDR2 SVGIG (reference sequence). This CDR3 contains 12 residues. Trimming pared 2 bases from V and 6 bases from J, leaving 11 bases between. The CDR3 sequence: CAWSLLGGEQYF. In DNA form, the CDR3 reads TGTGCCTGGAGTCTGCTAGGGGGCGAGCAGTACTTC.

This clone was observed a handful of times. V gene TRBV27 combines with J gene TRBJ2-3, with TRBD2 as a possible D gene (7 bases). The CDR3 length is 14 residues. Trimming shortened V by 7 bases and J by 6 bases, and 17 bases separated the two germline ends. CDR1 MNHEY and CDR2 SMNVEV come from the germline V gene (reference sequence). The CDR3 DNA is TGTGCCAGCACTCTGAGGGGGAGGGCGGATACGCAGTATTTT. Translation: CASTLRGRADTQYF.

The chain is built from TRBV20-1 and TRBJ2-5; a weak D match, TRBD2 (5 bases). CDR3 length equals 11 residues. The germline CDR1 and CDR2 sequences are DFQATT and SNEGSKA (reference sequence). CDR3 in DNA: TGCAGGGTGGAGGCCCAAGAGACCCAGTACTTC. Translated: CRVEAQETQYF.

This chain uses TRBV2 with TRBJ1-2; no reliable D call. The CDR3 runs 15 residues. Per germline, CDR1 SNHLY and CDR2 FYNNEI. V lost 4 bases and J lost 8, with 20 bases in between. The CDR3 region has the DNA TGTGCCAGCAGTGGGAGGACGGGCGGAGAGATGGGCTACACCTTC. Translating gives CASSGRTGGEMGYTF. Together with reference TRBV2 and TRBJ1-2, the CDR3 gives the full variable domain: EPEVTQTPSHQVTQMGQEVILRCVPISNHLYFYWYRQILGQKVEFLVSFYNNEISEKSEIFDDQFSVERPDGSNFTLKIRSTKLEDSAMYFCASSGRTGGEMGYTFGSGTRLTVV.

The chain combines TRBV28 with TRBJ2-6; TRBD1 matches at 9 bases. V lost 1 base to trimming and J lost 0 bases; unmatched junction nucleotides: 1. Germline V gene data show CDR1 as MDHEN and CDR2 as SYDVKM. This CDR3 region has 17 residues. CDR3 nucleotide sequence: TGTGCCAGCAGTTTATCGGACAGGGGCTCTGGGGCCAACGTCCTGACTTTC. It yields the protein CASSLSDRGSGANVLTF.

The rearrangement links TRBV6-4 to TRBJ2-3; 10 positions match TRBD1. With V trimmed by 4 bases and J by 6 bases, 7 bases remained unmatched. CDR3 length: 15 amino acids. Germline CDR1 and CDR2: MRHNA and SNTAGT. Written as DNA, the CDR3 is TGTGCCAGCAGTGCCCGGACAGGGGGGTCTGATACGCAGTATTTT. Residues: CASSARTGGSDTQYF.

V and J are TRBV27 and TRBJ1-2; 8 bases match TRBD1. In germline, CDR1 is MNHEY, CDR2 SMNVEV (reference sequence). This CDR3 is built from 15 residues. Germline trimming cut 3 bases from V and 4 bases from J; bases unmatched to any gene: 7. CDR3 in amino acids: CASSLRQGLGYGYTF. The CDR3 DNA reads TGTGCCAGCAGTTTGAGACAGGGGTTGGGCTATGGCTACACCTTC.

This clone has a handful of counts. V gene TRBV18 combines with J gene TRBJ2-5; no firm D call. The CDR3 sequence is 14 residues long. Trimming shortened V by 0 bases and J by 2 bases, and 7 bases separated the two germline ends. The germline V gene has CDR1 KGHSH and CDR2 LQKENI. The CDR3: CASSPPGRQETQYF. The CDR3 region has the DNA TGTGCCAGCTCACCACCGGGCAGGCAAGAGACCCAGTACTTC.

The chain recombines TRBV28 with TRBJ1-4; 7 bases map to TRBD1. V was pared by 5 bases and J by 8 bases, with 11 bases of the junction left unmatched. CDR3 length: 15 amino acids. Germline-derived CDR1 and CDR2 are MDHEN and SYDVKM. The CDR3 region has the DNA TGTGCCAGCAGTCTGAGACAGGGAACCGGGGAAAAACTGTTTTTT. Its translation is CASSLRQGTGEKLFF. Full variable domain (rest looked up from reference TRBV28 and TRBJ1-4): DVKVTQSSRYLVKRTGEKVFLECVQDMDHENMFWYRQDPGLGLRLIYFSYDVKMKEKGDIPEGYSVSREKKERFSLILESASTNQTSMYLCASSLRQGTGEKLFFGSGTQLSVL.

The genes are TRBV10-1 and TRBJ2-3; D is ambiguous. V was clipped by 4 bases and J by 2 bases, with 7 bases between them. Germline V gene lookup returns CDR1 WNHNN and CDR2 SYGVQD (reference sequence). This CDR3 is 13 amino acids long. This CDR3 is CASSVLLTDTQYF. The CDR3 DNA follows: TGCGCCAGCAGTGTTCTACTCACAGATACGCAGTATTTT.

The chain recombines TRBV4-1 with TRBJ1-4, with a tentative D call TRBD1 (5 bases). CDR1 MGHRA and CDR2 YSYEKL come from the germline V gene. The V gene lost 1 base and the J gene lost 2 bases, with 11 bases spanning the gap. The CDR3 runs 16 residues. CDR3 sequence reads: CASSQAQGFTNEKLFF. Here the CDR3 DNA reads TGCGCCAGCAGCCAAGCTCAGGGTTTCACTAATGAAAAACTGTTTTTT.

This clone was observed a single time. The chain recombines TRBV27 with TRBJ2-3; 8 positions agree with TRBD2. V lost 6 bases and J lost 5; bases outside the gene matches: 19. The CDR3 totals 18 residues. Germline CDR1 reads MNHEY; CDR2 reads SMNVEV (reference sequence). CDR3 residues: CASRPLREGGGRGDTQYF. The DNA for the CDR3 is TGTGCCAGCAGGCCCCTCCGGGAGGGAGGCGGACGAGGAGATACGCAGTATTTT.